This TCR beta chain was documented in a study of cytomegalovirus exposure and HLA in healthy donors. The PCR ran on 60 Vbeta and 13 Jbeta primers. This table comes from immunoSEQ multiplex PCR, and its TCRdb copy is limited to in-frame clones, with some not included. The sample includes approximately 100,000 clones, approximately 82% seen only once; the top ten take more than 0.95%. Germline CDR1 reads SGHRS; CDR2 reads YFSETQ. The CDR3 sequence is 17 residues long. With 4 bases clipped from V and 2 bases from J, the junction kept 14 bases outside the gene matches. Study-wide results and limits: Later analysis showed TCR association rates varying by HLA locus, highest for DRB1 and lowest for HLA-C.

Comment on this clone: The antigen remains unidentified.

This chain links TRBV5-1 with TRBJ2-5; 7 nucleotides agree with TRBD1. Sequenced input: PBMCs. This clonotype was sampled from a woman between 18 and 29 years old in good health and CMV-seronegative. The DNA for the CDR3 is TGCGCCAGCAGCCTAAAACCCCGGGACAGAAAGCAAGAGACCCAGTACTTC. Amino acids: CASSLKPRDRKQETQYF.